These 14 T cell receptor beta chains were all obtained from the same sample, sequenced in a study of cytomegalovirus exposure and HLA in healthy donors (dated by TCRdb to about 2017). Library preparation was by the immunoSEQ multiplex PCR assay. What TCRdb holds here is the immuneACCESS table cut down to in-frame rearrangements. Part of the clones is not present; checked against another copy, under half of the missing clones reflect an unresolved V gene, and the others are unexplained. The sample contains roughly 300,000 clones, 86% of them found a single time. The ten largest clones add up to 0.65% to 0.85% of the sample. The sequenced sample consisted of PBMCs. Receptor source: a woman aged 18 to 35 in good health and CMV-seronegative.

In this sample, this clone turned up a few times. The chain combines TRBV5-1 with TRBJ2-2; D gene unclear. This CDR3 has 14 residues. The germline CDR1 and CDR2 sequences are SGHRS and YFSETQ. Deletions cut 6 bases from V and 2 bases from J, with 11 bases between. The CDR3 sequence: CASKTQANTGELFF. DNA for the CDR3: TGCGCCAGCAAGACCCAGGCTAACACCGGGGAGCTGTTTTTT.

This rearrangement joins TRBV27 to TRBJ2-7; D may be TRBD1 (5 bases). Trimming left V 4 bases short and J 0 bases short, with 19 bases between. The length of the CDR3 is 17 residues. Germline CDR1 MNHEY, CDR2 SMNVEV (reference sequence). This CDR3 is CASSSSILDTVSYEQYF. For the CDR3, the DNA is TGTGCCAGCAGTTCCTCTATACTGGACACGGTCTCCTACGAGCAGTACTTC.

This clone was seen a single time. The rearrangement uses TRBV13 and TRBJ2-7; TRBD2 aligns across 10 bases. The CDR3 has 15 residues. CDR1 is PRHDT and CDR2 is FYEKMQ in the germline V gene (reference sequence). V was clipped by 0 bases and J by 6 bases; unmatched bases: 5. CDR3 amino acids: CASSLGPSGSTEQYF. The CDR3 DNA reads as TGTGCCAGCAGCTTAGGTCCTAGCGGGAGTACCGAGCAGTACTTC. Full variable domain (rest looked up from reference TRBV13 and TRBJ2-7): AAGVIQSPRHLIKEKRETATLKCYPIPRHDTVYWYQQGPGQDPQFLISFYEKMQSDKGSIPDRFSAQQFSDYHSELNMSSLELGDSALYFCASSLGPSGSTEQYFGPGTRLTVT.

The chain combines TRBV7-9 with TRBJ2-1; 7 bases are shared with TRBD1. The germline CDR1 and CDR2 sequences are SEHNR and FQNEAQ (reference sequence). CDR3 length: 14 amino acids. The ends lost 3 bases at V and 10 bases at J; junction bases unmatched: 9. CDR3 in amino acids: CASSLLGDSKEQFF. CDR3 nucleotides: TGTGCCAGCAGCTTGTTGGGGGACAGCAAGGAGCAGTTCTTC.

The chain employs TRBV28 and TRBJ1-1, with a weak D call TRBD1 (6 bases). V shed 9 bases and J shed 1 base, with 9 bases lying between them. The CDR3 covers 12 residues. The germline V gene encodes CDR1 MDHEN and CDR2 SYDVKM. The CDR3 coding sequence is TGTGCCAGTGGCAGGGGGAACACTGAAGCTTTCTTT. Amino acids: CASGRGNTEAFF.

This rearrangement joins TRBV7-9 to TRBJ2-5, with D possibly being TRBD1 (7 bases). The CDR3 runs 16 residues. Trimming shortened V by 0 bases and J by 1 base, and 12 bases separated the two germline ends. Germline CDR1 reads SEHNR; CDR2 reads FQNEAQ (reference sequence). The CDR3 loop is CASSLARQGGQETQYF. In DNA form, the CDR3 reads TGTGCCAGCAGCTTAGCGAGACAGGGAGGCCAAGAGACCCAGTACTTC.

This rearrangement joins TRBV5-4 to TRBJ1-4, with 7 bases identical to TRBD1. The trim removed 6 bases at V and 6 bases at J, leaving 8 bases unmatched. Germline V gene lookup returns CDR1 SGHNT and CDR2 YYREEE (reference sequence). This CDR3 has 14 amino acids. This CDR3 reads CASTKQGTDEKLFF. The CDR3, as DNA: TGTGCCAGCACCAAACAGGGGACCGATGAAAAACTGTTTTTT.

This sequence joins TRBV18 and TRBJ2-5, with 11 nucleotides matching TRBD1. Germline V gene lookup returns CDR1 KGHSH and CDR2 LQKENI. CDR3 length equals 17 residues. J gave up 0 bases and V 5 bases, and 8 bases lay outside the gene matches. CDR3 DNA sequence: TGTGCCAGCTCAAGGGGACAGGGGGGACAGTACCAAGAGACCCAGTACTTC. The encoded protein is CASSRGQGGQYQETQYF.

The V gene is TRBV10-3, the J gene TRBJ2-5, with D possibly TRBD2 on 6 matching bases. Germline CDR1 reads ENHRY; CDR2 reads SYGVKD. The CDR3 covers 13 residues. V was clipped by 7 bases and J by 0 bases, with 9 bases between them. DNA of the CDR3: TGTGCCATCATGGGGGGAGACCAAGAGACCCAGTACTTC. Amino acids: CAIMGGDQETQYF.

The chain carries TRBV27 and TRBJ1-5; D unclear. The CDR3 has 15 residues. The V end lost 6 bases, the J end lost 0 bases, and 12 bases lay between the germline ends. In germline, CDR1 is MNHEY, CDR2 SMNVEV (reference sequence). DNA for the CDR3: TGTGCCAGCAGCCAAAGCACCGTTAGCAATCAGCCCCAGCATTTT. Its protein product is CASSQSTVSNQPQHF.

The CDR3 reads CASSLVGVAGEQYF. In nucleotides, the CDR3 is TGTGCCAGCAGCTTAGTGGGGGTAGCGGGCGAGCAGTACTTC. The V and J genes are TRBV7-2 and TRBJ2-7; 7 bases are shared with TRBD2. The ends lost 1 base at V and 6 bases at J; junction bases unmatched: 6. The CDR3 runs 14 residues. Germline V gene data show CDR1 as SGHTA and CDR2 as FQGNSA.

This clone was seen just once. The J gene is TRBJ2-1, the V gene TRBV29-1; 13 bases line up with TRBD2. CDR1 and CDR2 (germline): SQVTM, ANQGSEA. Trimming cost V 7 bases and J 10 bases; bases outside gene matches: 10. The CDR3 loop spans 14 amino acids. The CDR3, as DNA: TGCAGCGCGTGGGAGGGACTAGCGGGAAACGAGCAGTTCTTC. This gives the protein CSAWEGLAGNEQFF.

As regards this clone: At the DNA level, this CDR3 is encoded by other sequences in the same sample as well. CDR3 residues: CASSFRGSGNTIYF. The CDR3 DNA reads TGTGCCAGCAGTTTTAGGGGTTCTGGAAACACCATATATTTT. The chain employs TRBV28 and TRBJ1-3; a possible D gene is TRBD1 (5 bases). Trimming took 3 bases from V and 1 from J, leaving 7 bases between them. Germline values: CDR1 MDHEN, CDR2 SYDVKM. The length of the CDR3 is 14 residues.

This chain links TRBV5-1 with TRBJ1-1; D might be TRBD1 (5 bases). The CDR3 spans 15 residues. V shed 0 bases and J shed 1 base, with 10 bases lying between them. Per the germline V gene, CDR1 is SGHRS and CDR2 is YFSETQ. CDR3 sequence reads: CASSLVGGGNTEAFF. The CDR3 bases are TGCGCCAGCAGCTTGGTTGGGGGAGGGAACACTGAAGCTTTCTTT.